This record looks at one T cell receptor (beta chain) sequence and its context. Its cognate antigen has yet to be identified. The record has no base qualities; no much larger clone is one base away. This record comes from a study of cytomegalovirus exposure and HLA in healthy donors (dated by TCRdb to about 2017). The study in broad terms: In an earlier analysis of under 750 of the donors, 276 Gb of sequence data and some 100 million unique TCR beta sequences from 150 million to 200 million T cells were reported. An early release covering roughly 600 HLA-typed donors comprised 250 to 350 gigabases of sequencing data and approximately 85 million unique TCR sequences. Of the roughly 420 genotyped donors, 80% to 90% were placed in the genetic ancestry cluster associated with self-reported Caucasian donors. The study was designed to test whether signatures of past pathogen exposure could be identified by cataloging public T cell receptors. The T cell repertoires of 666 subjects were profiled by immunosequencing and related to cytomegalovirus serostatus. In addition to the first cohort of around 670 subjects, a separate validation cohort of 130 or so different subjects was used. To predict cytomegalovirus infection status, the study combined high-throughput TCR immunosequencing, statistical association of individual TCRs with disease status, and machine learning. To study patterns of TCR occurrence, a later analysis re-analyzed previously published TCR beta repertoires from around 670 donors and added high-resolution HLA genotyping. Rather than drawing on any new phenotypic data, the later analysis identified candidate immune exposures from TCR beta sequences and the way those sequences occurred across donors. In an earlier analysis of 587 of the donors, high-throughput TCR beta sequencing was used to judge whether each TCR beta V gene segment behaved as functional or pseudogenic. Donor age, sex, ethnicity and CMV serostatus were compiled together with the repertoire data. A later genetic analysis used genome-wide SNP genotypes for about 65% of the 666 donors, treating that subset as a discovery cohort. All discovery cohort repertoires had been generated using a single sequencing platform. Class I and class II HLA loci were covered by the typing at four-digit resolution. Typing coverage varied by locus: roughly 629-630 donors for A, B, C, DRB1 and DQB1; about 520 for DQA1; about 600 for DPA1; about 450 for DPB1. Roughly five DR-DQ haplotypes were handled as single units for association and clustering, since linkage in the cohort was strong. On average, 235,054 unique TCR beta nucleotide sequences were sequenced per donor among roughly 430 genotyped donors of the cohort, with roughly 18% of those sequences being non-productive.

Libraries were built with the immunoSEQ multiplex PCR assay. For the multiplex PCR, a mixture combining 60 forward primers for TCR Vbeta segments and 13 reverse primers for TCR Jbeta segments was used. The CDR3 region of rearranged TCR beta genes was amplified from genomic DNA by a multiplex PCR assay. The amplified TCR beta libraries were sequenced on the Illumina HiSeq System as 87-base-pair reads. In the original analysis: In a later analysis, tens of millions of unique TCR beta chains were counted across the approximately 620 repertoires, and approximately 11 million of these chains were shared by at least two donors. Raw reads were error-corrected and collapsed into unique sequences by a nearest-neighbor algorithm in which closely related sequences were merged to remove PCR and sequencing errors. Alignment of CDR3 sequences to IMGT reference sequences was used to assign V, D and J gene segments. Each retained sequence needed at least a six-nucleotide match to both a V gene segment and a J gene segment. Rearrangements were classified as productive when the CDR3 lacked stop codons and remained in frame with V and J, and all other rearrangements were classified as non-productive. CDR3 was defined by IMGT convention, running from the second conserved V-encoded cysteine to the conserved J-encoded phenylalanine. Sequences without an unambiguous match to a single V gene segment were excluded from the earlier analysis of approximately 560 of the donors. An earlier analysis of a few hundred of the donors classified V segments as functional when productive rearrangements were above 56.7% and as segregating when the standard deviation between donors was above 5%. A statistical classification framework was built for diagnosing cytomegalovirus status from the catalog of TCR beta chain sequences. In a later analysis, TCR nucleotide sequences were compared against IMGT/GENE-DB human TR gene sequences so that V and J genes could be assigned. The TCRdist pipeline was used in a later analysis to assign CDR3 sequences and most-parsimonious VDJ recombination scenarios. In a later analysis, each TCR beta chain was defined by its CDR3 amino acid sequence together with its V-gene family, and reads without a unique V-gene family were excluded. As a way to deal with suspected cross-contamination and a sequencing artifact, a later analysis dropped 640 or so nucleotide sequences that were highly shared and had low generation probability. For each public chain, a later analysis derived a clonal expansion index from normalized ranks of inferred template counts within each repertoire. Generation probabilities in a later analysis came from a VDJ recombination model fitted to out-of-frame rearrangements, and those results were checked against IGoR. In a later analysis, hypergeometric tests were used to score TCR-TCR, TCR-HLA and TCR-CMV co-occurrence, with a repertoire-size bias correction applied to TCR pairs. To estimate false discovery rates, a later analysis permuted the HLA or CMV assignments 20 times. In a later analysis, co-occurring TCRs were grouped using DBSCAN, with TCRdist sequence similarity added in when clustering inside HLA-allele-positive subsets. Repertoires with fewer than 30,000 or more than 120,000 public chains were left out of co-occurrence clustering, as were roughly five repertoires with anomalous nucleotide sharing. TCRdb limited this immuneACCESS table to in-frame rearrangements with V and J called. A share of clones is missing; checked studies link under half to unresolved V genes, and the rest is unexplained. V and J calls and clone size are given by that table; D and trimming were obtained from the DNA. The sample table holds 130,000 to 150,000 clones, of which approximately 73% were seen once. The ten most abundant clones make up around 1.2% of the sample.

The CDR3, cysteine through phenylalanine, is 13 amino acids long. Of the read, only the CDR3 DNA is kept; its 39 bases are in frame from base 1. In the germline V gene, CDR1 corresponds to SGHRS and CDR2 to YFSETQ. Relative to germline, V is 5 bases shorter and J is 5 bases shorter, with 11 bases between their ends. The cohort was made up of about 670 healthy bone marrow donors. At the time of sampling, every cohort member was nominally healthy, though immune exposures that went unrecorded were likely present. The donor was CMV seronegative and belonged to the group of 320 or so seronegative cohort members. Each donor provided a peripheral blood sample, and peripheral blood mononuclear cells were used for TCR beta sequencing. Genomic DNA was extracted from the blood cell samples with the Qiagen DNeasy Blood Extraction Kit. Paper-wide results and their limitations: Most CMV-associated TCR beta chains appeared to be HLA-restricted in a later analysis, and the HLA associations seemed to be driven largely by CMV exposure. The sequencing pipeline was judged likely to have produced a cluster of highly shared sequence variants as a technical artifact. Across donors, most TCR sequences were observed very rarely, whereas some public TCRs were present in many individuals. Correlated functional status among segregating V segments might reflect linkage disequilibrium, but an unknown experimental factor could not be ruled out. Some 15 rarely observed V segments, including chromosome 9 orphons, were excluded from the earlier analysis of some 590 of the donors because counts were too low. An earlier analysis of around 540 of the donors showed that most TCR beta V segments appeared in productive rearrangements either about 87% or about 30% of the time, which broadly matched IMGT annotations. Roughly uniform sequencing depth across donors was assumed in presence/absence analyses, although this assumption may not hold. In both the original and validation cohorts, the classifier was reported to diagnose cytomegalovirus status with high specificity and sensitivity. According to a later analysis, parvovirus B19, influenza, CMV and Epstein-Barr virus appeared linked to several top co-occurrence clusters. In a later analysis, HLA-associated TCR beta chains showed more clonal expansion and lower generation probabilities than non-associated chains that were equally common. In a later analysis, some 17,000 TCR beta sequences were associated with specific HLA alleles at a false discovery rate of 0.05. Only TCR beta chains were sequenced in this cohort, and the absence of alpha or paired-chain data limited detectable features. According to a later genetic analysis, donors in an Asian-associated ancestry cluster had fewer N-insertions in productive TCRs than the approximately 630-donor mean. An association between a missense DCLRE1C variant and V-gene and J-gene trimming of TCR beta chains was found in a later genetic analysis and replicated in an independent cohort. The authors suggested that the approach could potentially be generalized to other disease states and immunological phenotypes. CMV serostatus was the only immune exposure information available for the cohort. In vitro tests confirmed that three of the cytomegalovirus-associated TCR beta chains recognize cytomegalovirus antigens. When HLA alleles, especially DR and DQ, strongly co-occurred, attributing TCR associations to individual alleles was difficult. In a later analysis, the rate of TCR association differed among HLA loci, with DRB1 alleles having the most associated TCRs and HLA-C alleles having the fewest. In the study, roughly 160 TCR beta chains were listed as associated with cytomegalovirus. Because HLA typing was missing for some donors at each locus, association tests included only the typed subset. A further reported finding was that TCR beta sequences accurately predicted the HLA-A and HLA-B alleles for most subjects in the first cohort. Some IMGT-functional V segments, including TRBV6-2 and TRBV6-3, could not be told apart with the 87-base-pair reads, so those segments were excluded.

This sequence was found in a woman aged 40 to 49 in good health and CMV-seronegative. The sequencing sample was made of PBMCs. The sequence is built from TRBV5-1 and TRBJ2-1; the D gene is perhaps TRBD1, from 5 matching bases. The nucleotide sequence is TGCGCCAGCAGTTTCCAGGGTAACAATGAGCAGTTCTTC. Its product reads: CASSFQGNNEQFF.